A single sample is the source of the 7 T cell receptor beta chains below, sequenced in a study of blood T cell repertoires in COVID-19. Method: immunoSEQ multiplex PCR; TCRdb's copy keeps in-frame clones and lacks some. This table has about 87,000 clones, roughly 84% appearing once. The specimen sequenced was peripheral blood. The receptors were sampled from a woman older than 75 with COVID-19, enrolled during active disease.

In this sample, this clone turned up a few times. The chain combines TRBV5-1 with TRBJ2-3, with TRBD2 matching 9 bases. Germline V gives CDR1 SGHRS, CDR2 YFSETQ. This CDR3 is built from 15 residues. V trimming: 1 base; J trimming: 0 bases; junction bases outside the gene matches: 0. This chain's CDR3 is CASSLTSGSTDTQYF. Here the CDR3 DNA reads TGCGCCAGCAGCTTGACTAGCGGGAGCACAGATACGCAGTATTTT.

Details on this clone: The same CDR3 is also encoded by other DNA sequences in this sample. This sequence joins TRBV5-1 and TRBJ2-3; D possibly corresponds to TRBD1 (5 bases). Germline CDR1 and CDR2: SGHRS and YFSETQ. This CDR3 is 14 amino acids long. V dropped 0 bases and J dropped 4 bases, with 9 bases sitting between them. The CDR3 loop is CASSLVQGSDTQYF. CDR3 DNA: TGCGCCAGCAGCTTGGTGCAGGGATCAGATACGCAGTATTTT.

The chain couples TRBV28 to TRBJ2-3; 8 nucleotides align to TRBD2. With V trimmed by 4 bases and J by 4 bases, 4 bases remained unmatched. The CDR3 sequence is 14 residues long. Germline assignment: CDR1 MDHEN and CDR2 SYDVKM. CDR3 loop: CASSSAGDADTQYF. CDR3 nucleotide sequence: TGTGCCAGCAGTTCAGCGGGAGACGCAGATACGCAGTATTTT.

The chain is built from TRBV3-1 (or the pseudogene TRBV3-2) and TRBJ1-2; D is uncertain. The V end was cut by 6 bases, the J end by 7 bases, with 12 bases between. Germline V lookup: CDR1 LGHDT, CDR2 YNNKEL (reference sequence). The CDR3 sequence is 12 residues long. The CDR3 here is CASRIAVPGYTF. The DNA of the CDR3 is TGTGCCAGCAGGATAGCTGTTCCTGGCTACACCTTC.

The chain combines TRBV6-5 with TRBJ1-2, with 8 bases lining up with TRBD1. Germline V CDR1 and CDR2: MNHEY, SVGAGI. This CDR3 is built from 15 residues. J gave up 0 bases and V 6 bases, and 6 bases lay outside the gene matches. In DNA form, the CDR3 reads TGTGCCAGCAGCAGGGGGCGCCTACCTAACTATGGCTACACCTTC. Protein: CASSRGRLPNYGYTF.

CDR3 sequence reads: CASSEAGYGYTF. CDR3 in DNA: TGTGCCAGCAGCGAGGCGGGCTATGGCTACACCTTC. The chain recombines TRBV9 with TRBJ1-2; no clear D gene. The germline gives CDR1 SGDLS, CDR2 YYNGEE. Trimming stripped 3 bases from V and 4 bases from J, with 7 bases between. The CDR3 totals 12 residues.

J is TRBJ2-6 and V is TRBV7-9, with D possibly TRBD1 on 6 matching bases. Between the trimmed V and J ends, which lost 3 bases and 4 bases, there was a span of 13 bases. CDR3 size: 16 residues. CDR1 SEHNR and CDR2 FQNEAQ come from the germline V gene (reference sequence). Written as DNA, the CDR3 is TGTGCCAGCAGCTTGCTCCAGGGGATCGGGGCCAACGTCCTGACTTTC. This translates into CASSLLQGIGANVLTF.